This T cell receptor (beta chain) was captured in a study of cytomegalovirus exposure and HLA in healthy donors (dated by TCRdb to about 2017). General notes on the study: According to a later analysis, one platform produced both the 100 to 150 validation repertoires and the 670 or so repertoires of the first cohort. The study combined high-throughput TCR immunosequencing, statistical association of individual TCRs with disease status, and machine learning to predict cytomegalovirus infection status. A separate validation cohort of 90 to 150 different subjects was used in addition to the approximately 610-subject first cohort. The aim of the study was to test whether cataloging public T cell receptors could identify signatures of past pathogen exposure.

As for this clone: The specificity of this receptor is unknown. Base quality data are lacking; no much larger clone is found one base away.

On the study overall, not on this receptor specifically: Most TCR sequences were observed very rarely across donors, whereas some public TCRs were present in many individuals. In both the original and validation cohorts, the classifier was reported to diagnose cytomegalovirus status with high specificity and sensitivity. A later analysis had no HLA typing for the validation cohort, so co-occurrence there was scored across all 130 or so repertoires. In the study, around 150 TCR beta chains were listed as associated with cytomegalovirus. A few of the identified cytomegalovirus-associated TCR beta chains were confirmed in vitro to be specific for cytomegalovirus antigens. The authors suggested that the approach could potentially be extended to other disease states and immunological phenotypes. Subsequent analysis determined that TCRs grouped into clusters in the first cohort also showed a tendency toward co-occurrence across the roughly 110 validation repertoires, and 90% to 95% of cluster scores exceeded 0.

CDR1 SGHVS and CDR2 FQNEAQ were looked up in the germline V gene. Taken from cysteine to phenylalanine, the CDR3 has 15 residues. The kept DNA is CDR3 alone, 45 bases in frame from the first base. V is shortened by 1 base, J by 6 bases, and the region joining them spans 15 bases. The donors belonged to the validation cohort of 120 subjects, which was separate from the roughly 700-subject first cohort. Library prep was done by the immunoSEQ multiplex PCR assay. The paper's data handling went like this. To diagnose cytomegalovirus status from the catalog of TCR beta chain sequences, a statistical classification framework was built. TCRdb carries this immuneACCESS record with in-frame sequences only. Its versions omit some clonotypes, under half of them owing to an unresolved V gene in the studies checked, with the rest unexplained. The V and J calls and clone size are taken from that table; D and trimming were inferred from the DNA. The sample table holds roughly 120,000 clones, of which roughly 90% were seen once. The ten largest clones take up about 6.9% of the sample.

The sequence was collected from a woman aged 18-29 years in good health and CMV-seropositive. The chain is made from TRBV7-8 and TRBJ1-2; a weak D assignment points to TRBD1 (6 bases agree). Specimen: PBMCs. The CDR3 is CASSLVGRGPHGYTF. The nucleotide sequence is given as TGTGCCAGCAGCTTAGTGGGCAGGGGTCCCCATGGCTACACCTTC.